The 9 T cell receptor beta chains reported below all come from one sample, sequenced in a study of blood T cell repertoires in COVID-19. The data were produced by immunoSEQ multiplex PCR, yet TCRdb's version contains in-frame clones alone and is incomplete. This sample has some 220,000 clones, with roughly 82% found just once. Material for sequencing was peripheral blood. The receptors here all came from a man in his fifties or sixties with active or convalescent COVID-19.

In this sample, this clone turned up once. The chain uses TRBV3-1 (or the pseudogene TRBV3-2) and TRBJ1-4, with 10 bases that match TRBD1. Germline V gene sequence: CDR1 LGHDT, CDR2 YNNKEL (reference sequence). After removal of 3 bases from V and 4 bases from J, the junction contained 2 bases not matched to a gene. This CDR3 has 15 amino acids. CDR3 amino acids: CASSHWDRGNEKLFF. The CDR3 region has the DNA TGTGCCAGCAGCCATTGGGACAGGGGTAATGAAAAACTGTTTTTT.

The J gene is TRBJ1-1, the V gene TRBV6-6; a possible D gene is TRBD1 (6 bases). This CDR3 contains 14 residues. Per the germline V gene, CDR1 is MNHNY and CDR2 is SVGAGI (reference sequence). The V gene lost 6 bases and the J gene lost 2 bases, with 13 bases spanning the gap. The DNA for the CDR3 is TGTGCCAGCAGAACTCAAGGGGGAAACACTGAAGCTTTCTTT. Its translation is CASRTQGGNTEAFF.

The chain is built from TRBV5-1 and TRBJ1-6; no reliable D call. This CDR3 is 14 amino acids long. Trimming shortened V by 0 bases and J by 9 bases, and 10 bases separated the two germline ends. Germline loops: CDR1 SGHRS, CDR2 YFSETQ. The CDR3 DNA reads TGCGCCAGCAGCTTGGGTGGAGACGGTTCACCCCTCCACTTT. This translates into CASSLGGDGSPLHF.

This clone showed up just a few times. The rearrangement links TRBV6-5 to TRBJ1-1, with D possibly TRBD1 on 5 matching bases. The CDR3 runs to 14 residues. Trimming cost V 5 bases and J 1 base, with 11 bases left between them. Per germline, CDR1 MNHEY and CDR2 SVGAGI. In nucleotides, the CDR3 is TGTGCCAGCAGTCCTCCCGGACAGAACACTGAAGCTTTCTTT. Amino acids: CASSPPGQNTEAFF.

The chain employs TRBV28 and TRBJ2-1; D ambiguous. V shed 0 bases and J shed 0 bases, with 3 bases lying between them. This CDR3 is 14 amino acids long. Germline V CDR1 and CDR2: MDHEN, SYDVKM. The CDR3 DNA reads TGTGCCAGCAGTTTATGGAGCTCCTACAATGAGCAGTTCTTC. Translated, it gives CASSLWSSYNEQFF. The full variable domain, its missing parts supplied by reference TRBV28 and TRBJ2-1, is DVKVTQSSRYLVKRTGEKVFLECVQDMDHENMFWYRQDPGLGLRLIYFSYDVKMKEKGDIPEGYSVSREKKERFSLILESASTNQTSMYLCASSLWSSYNEQFFGPGTRLTVL.

This chain uses TRBV19 with TRBJ1-6, with D perhaps matching TRBD1 (5 bases). CDR1 and CDR2 (germline): LNHDA, SQIVND (reference sequence). The CDR3 is 16 amino acids. V lost 5 bases, J lost 9 bases, and 20 bases lay in between. The CDR3 here is CASSPTARGGISPLHF. CDR3 in DNA: TGTGCCAGTAGTCCGACAGCTCGGGGGGGTATTTCACCCCTCCACTTT.

The V gene is TRBV19, the J gene TRBJ2-1, with D maybe TRBD1 (5 bases). Germline CDR1 and CDR2: LNHDA and SQIVND (reference sequence). Trimming removed 6 bases from V and 0 bases from J, with 9 bases in between. The CDR3 sequence is 14 residues long. The CDR3, as DNA: TGTGCCAGTAGGGACACGAGCTCCTACAATGAGCAGTTCTTC. The encoded protein is CASRDTSSYNEQFF.

The chain joins TRBV29-1 to TRBJ2-1, with 7 bases aligning to TRBD1. Germline V gene data show CDR1 as SQVTM and CDR2 as ANQGSEA. This CDR3 has 17 amino acids. In nucleotides, the CDR3 is TGCAGTCCCAGCCTAAGGCCGGGACAGATACCCTACAATGAGCAGTTCTTC. Amino acids: CSPSLRPGQIPYNEQFF.

The chain employs TRBV27 and TRBJ2-7, with D maybe TRBD2 (6 bases). This CDR3 contains 13 residues. Germline V gives CDR1 MNHEY, CDR2 SMNVEV (reference sequence). The germline V and J ends were trimmed by 10 bases and 6 bases, with 19 bases remaining between them. The CDR3 sequence is CATRHDGSLEQYF. Here the CDR3 DNA reads TGTGCCACACGTCACGACGGGAGTCTCGAGCAGTACTTC.